The 13 T cell receptor beta chains below come from one sample, sequenced in a study of blood T cells in healthy people across ages. The use of a sample-barcoded 5' primer and a J-beta primer mix characterized a second PCR of roughly 6 to 11 cycles. TCRdb re-called the 5' RACE reads with MiXCR, one entry per CDR3 protein. This sample yields hundreds of thousands of distinct CDR3 sequences, of which roughly 21% are seen a single time; 3.5% to 4% belongs to the top ten. The sequenced material came from blood. The source is a man between 65 and 80 years old in good health.

The chain combines TRBV29-1 with TRBJ1-3; 7 nucleotides line up with TRBD1. Trimming removed 4 bases from V and 1 base from J; junction bases left unmatched: 4. Germline V gives CDR1 SQVTM, CDR2 ANQGSEA. This CDR3 is 14 amino acids long. CDR3 sequence (DNA): TGCAGCGTTGTGGACAGGCGATCTGGAAACACCATATATTTT. This gives the protein CSVVDRRSGNTIYF.

This clonotype was counted many times. This chain connects TRBV3-1 to TRBJ2-7; D gene ambiguous. From germline, CDR1 is LGHDT and CDR2 YNNKEL (reference sequence). Trimming pared 4 bases from V and 2 bases from J, leaving 6 bases between. This CDR3 comprises 12 residues. The chain's CDR3 is CASSRGPYEQYF. Here the CDR3 DNA reads TGTGCCAGCAGCCGCGGCCCCTACGAGCAGTACTTC.

This clonotype turned up a few times. V and J are TRBV29-1 and TRBJ2-2; D is perhaps TRBD1 or TRBD2 (5 bases each). Germline CDR1 SQVTM, CDR2 ANQGSEA. V was shortened by 3 bases and J by 3 bases, with 8 bases between the two germline ends. There are 13 residues in the CDR3. CDR3: CSVDPGHTGELFF. The CDR3 coding sequence is TGCAGCGTTGACCCGGGGCACACCGGGGAGCTGTTTTTT.

This clonotype was recorded a few times. V and J are TRBV12-3 or TRBV12-4 and TRBJ2-7, with D perhaps TRBD1 or TRBD2 (5 bases each). The CDR3 totals 14 residues. With 6 bases removed from V and 9 bases from J, the gap between germline ends came to 21 bases. This CDR3 is CASRTGTGSVVQYF. The CDR3 coding sequence is TGTGCCAGCAGAACCGGGACGGGCTCTGTAGTGCAGTACTTC.

In its sample, this clonotype was seen a few times. The chain is built from TRBV2 and TRBJ2-5, with D possibly matching TRBD2 (5 bases). Germline lookup yields CDR1 SNHLY and CDR2 FYNNEI. V was shortened by 5 bases and J by 1 base, with 8 bases between the two germline ends. The CDR3 runs 13 residues. The CDR3 sequence: CASSRTRQETQYF. CDR3 sequence (DNA): TGTGCCAGCAGTCGGACTCGCCAAGAGACCCAGTACTTC.

The V gene is TRBV3-1, the J gene TRBJ2-3; D might be TRBD2 (6 bases). Germline V gives CDR1 LGHDT, CDR2 YNNKEL (reference sequence). The CDR3 consists of 15 residues. V shed 4 bases and J shed 4 bases, with 15 bases lying between them. This chain's CDR3 is CASSLLPGESDTQYF. CDR3 sequence (DNA): TGTGCCAGCAGCCTCTTGCCGGGAGAGTCAGATACGCAGTATTTT.

This clonotype was seen a handful of times. The chain combines TRBV2 with TRBJ2-5; D is undetermined. Germline CDR1 is SNHLY and CDR2 is FYNNEI. Trimming stripped 2 bases from V and 7 bases from J, with 11 bases between. The CDR3 is 13 amino acids. The CDR3 sequence is CASSESGVWTQYF. CDR3 sequence (DNA): TGTGCCAGCAGTGAATCTGGGGTGTGGACCCAGTACTTC.

V usage is TRBV20-1 and J usage is TRBJ2-5; TRBD2 aligns across 7 bases. CDR3 length: 14 residues. Trimming cost V 3 bases and J 7 bases; bases outside gene matches: 11. CDR1 is DFQATT and CDR2 is SNEGSKA in the germline V gene (reference sequence). CDR3 bases: TGCAGTGCTAGTAGCGCTAGCGGCTCCGCGACCCAGTACTTC. It yields the protein CSASSASGSATQYF.

This rearrangement joins TRBV20-1 to TRBJ2-1; TRBD2 might be the D (6 bases). The length of the CDR3 is 14 residues. V was shortened by 1 base and J by 4 bases, with 11 bases between the two germline ends. Germline V CDR1 and CDR2: DFQATT, SNEGSKA (reference sequence). DNA for the CDR3: TGCAGTGCTAGAGCACTAGCAGATTACAATGAGCAGTTCTTC. Translated, it gives CSARALADYNEQFF.

The chain couples TRBV9 to TRBJ1-1, with a tentative D call TRBD1 (5 bases). With 0 bases removed from V and 2 bases from J, the gap between germline ends came to 14 bases. The CDR3 has 16 amino acids. The germline gives CDR1 SGDLS, CDR2 YYNGEE. Written as DNA, the CDR3 is TGTGCCAGCAGCGTAGCTTCAGGGCAGGGCAACACTGAAGCTTTCTTT. Protein: CASSVASGQGNTEAFF.

This clonotype was detected a few times. The rearrangement links TRBV20-1 to TRBJ1-2; TRBD1 aligns across 9 bases. V lost 3 bases and J lost 5; bases outside the gene matches: 10. This CDR3 has 15 amino acids. Germline values: CDR1 DFQATT, CDR2 SNEGSKA (reference sequence). CDR3 bases: TGCAGTGCTAGCCTACAGGGGGCGCAGATTTATGGCTACACCTTC. Translation gives CSASLQGAQIYGYTF.

The chain recombines TRBV11-2 with TRBJ1-3, with D unclear. CDR1 is SGHAT, CDR2 FQNNGV, per germline. V lost 4 bases to trimming and J lost 0 bases, with 13 bases between them. This CDR3 has 16 residues. The CDR3 coding sequence is TGTGCCAGCAGCTCCGTGACATACTTCTCTGGAAACACCATATATTTT. Translating it yields CASSSVTYFSGNTIYF.

This clonotype was observed a few times. The rearrangement uses TRBV15 and TRBJ2-4; D ambiguous. V lost 0 bases to trimming and J lost 0 bases, with 6 bases between them. Germline CDR1 reads LNHNV; CDR2 reads YYDKDF (reference sequence). The CDR3 totals 15 residues. The CDR3 here is CATSRDTLAKNIQYF. CDR3 DNA sequence: TGTGCCACCAGCAGAGATACTCTAGCCAAAAACATTCAGTACTTC. Filled out from reference TRBV15 and TRBJ2-4, the complete variable domain reads DAMVIQNPRYQVTQFGKPVTLSCSQTLNHNVMYWYQQKSSQAPKLLFHYYDKDFNNEADTPDNFQSRRPNTSFCFLDIRSPGLGDTAMYLCATSRDTLAKNIQYFGAGTRLSVL.